This T cell receptor beta chain was recorded in a study of blood T cells in healthy people across ages. Study outcomes and limitations: TCR beta diversity, measured per million T cells, fell in a roughly linear way with age. The study found more naive CD4+ cells and higher diversity in long-lived than aged donors.

A second PCR of about 7 to 11 cycles used a sample-barcoded 5' primer and a J-beta primer mix. The authors tagged each cDNA molecule using a template-switch adaptor with 12 random nucleotides. One entry per CDR3 protein results from TCRdb running MiXCR on the 5' RACE reads. Counted here are fewer than 900,000 distinct CDR3 sequences, roughly 50% occurring once; the ten biggest clones make up under 35%. The total RNA that was extracted per sample amounted to at least 5 micrograms. The CDR3 totals 11 residues. Trimming removed 3 bases from V and 10 bases from J, with 9 bases in between. CDR1 is MNHEY, CDR2 SMNVEV, per germline (reference sequence). This clonotype was counted a few times. Its target is not known.

The chain is built from TRBV27 and TRBJ1-1; D uncertain. The sequence was obtained from a woman in her sixties or seventies in good health. Sequencing was performed on blood. In DNA form, the CDR3 reads TGTGCCAGCAGTTTTGGTGGATCAGCTTTCTTT. The encoded protein is CASSFGGSAFF.